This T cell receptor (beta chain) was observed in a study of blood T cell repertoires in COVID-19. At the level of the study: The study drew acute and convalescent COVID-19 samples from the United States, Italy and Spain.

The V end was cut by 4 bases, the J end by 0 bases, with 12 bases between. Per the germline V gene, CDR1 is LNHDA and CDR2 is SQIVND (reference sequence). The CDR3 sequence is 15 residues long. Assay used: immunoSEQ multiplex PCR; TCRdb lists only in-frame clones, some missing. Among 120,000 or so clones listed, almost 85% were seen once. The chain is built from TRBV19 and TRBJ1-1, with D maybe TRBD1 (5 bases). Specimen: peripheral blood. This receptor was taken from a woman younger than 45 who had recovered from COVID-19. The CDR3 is CASSTTWDLNTEAFF. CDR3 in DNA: TGTGCCAGTAGTACCACGTGGGACTTGAACACTGAAGCTTTCTTT.